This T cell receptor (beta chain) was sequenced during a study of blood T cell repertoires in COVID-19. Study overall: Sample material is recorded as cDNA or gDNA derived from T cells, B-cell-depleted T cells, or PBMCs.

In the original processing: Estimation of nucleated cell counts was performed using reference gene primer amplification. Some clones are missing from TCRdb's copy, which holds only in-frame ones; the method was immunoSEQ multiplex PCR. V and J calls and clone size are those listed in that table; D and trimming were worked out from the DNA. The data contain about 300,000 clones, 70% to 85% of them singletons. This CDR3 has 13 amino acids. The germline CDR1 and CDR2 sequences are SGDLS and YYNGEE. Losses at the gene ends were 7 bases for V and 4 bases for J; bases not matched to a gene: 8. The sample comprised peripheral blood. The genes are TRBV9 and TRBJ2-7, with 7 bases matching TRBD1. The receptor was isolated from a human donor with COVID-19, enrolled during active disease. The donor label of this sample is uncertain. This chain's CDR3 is CASGRQGGYEQYF. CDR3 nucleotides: TGTGCCAGCGGCCGACAGGGTGGGTACGAGCAGTACTTC. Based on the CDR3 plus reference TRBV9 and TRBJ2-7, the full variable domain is DSGVTQTPKHLITATGQRVTLRCSPRSGDLSVYWYQQSLDQGLQFLIQYYNGEERAKGNILERFSAQQFPDLHSELNLSSLELGDSALYFCASGRQGGYEQYFGPGTRLTVT.